This T cell receptor beta chain originates from a study of Graves' ophthalmopathy and Graves' hyperthyroidism. Study-wide results and limits: The model reached roughly 71% sensitivity and roughly 76% specificity for predicting ophthalmopathy progression. A model built from 13 signatures distinguished ophthalmopathy from stable hyperthyroidism with approximately 89% sensitivity and around 78% specificity.

The CDR3 extends over 14 amino acids. The germline V gene has CDR1 MDHEN and CDR2 SYDVKM. The junction had 7 bases not matched to a gene; V was cut back by 6 bases and J by 8 bases. There are many counts of this clonotype. The antigen is undetermined. Diagnostic conclusions were grounded in clinical symptoms, serum thyroxine, TRAb, thyroid ultrasound and orbital computed tomography. RNA transcripts were the template, and TCR beta CDR3 regions were amplified from them. Investigators did first-round RT-PCR with HTBI primers, then second-round multiplex PCR. One entry per CDR3 protein results from TCRdb running MiXCR on the multiplex PCR reads. The sample has roughly 500,000 distinct CDR3 sequences; approximately 15% are singletons.

The sample taken for sequencing was blood. The clonotype comes from a woman under 40 with Graves' ophthalmopathy. The chain recombines TRBV28 with TRBJ1-6; TRBD1 matches 7 bases. This chain's CDR3 is CASSVGGGDSPLHF. The CDR3 nucleotides are TGTGCCAGCAGCGTAGGAGGGGGCGATTCACCCCTCCACTTT.